The sequence of this T cell receptor (beta chain) was determined in a study of OX40 agonist ivuxolimab in advanced cancers. Assay: immunoSEQ multiplex PCR; the TCRdb copy retains only in-frame clones and omits some. The profile shows 60,000 to 70,000 clones, over 70% of them singletons. The V and J ends lost 0 bases and 0 bases respectively, with 11 bases between them. This CDR3 comprises 16 residues. Germline V gene sequence: CDR1 SGHDN, CDR2 FVKESK. The origin of this receptor is an adult with an advanced solid tumor such as melanoma, head and neck, liver or kidney cancer. The sequenced sample was CD4+ or CD8+ T cells sorted from blood, obtained in a trial of the OX40 agonist ivuxolimab. This chain joins TRBV14 and TRBJ1-1; D unresolved. CDR3 DNA: TGTGCCAGCAGCCAAGATTTGGGGATCATGAACACTGAAGCTTTCTTT. Its protein is CASSQDLGIMNTEAFF.